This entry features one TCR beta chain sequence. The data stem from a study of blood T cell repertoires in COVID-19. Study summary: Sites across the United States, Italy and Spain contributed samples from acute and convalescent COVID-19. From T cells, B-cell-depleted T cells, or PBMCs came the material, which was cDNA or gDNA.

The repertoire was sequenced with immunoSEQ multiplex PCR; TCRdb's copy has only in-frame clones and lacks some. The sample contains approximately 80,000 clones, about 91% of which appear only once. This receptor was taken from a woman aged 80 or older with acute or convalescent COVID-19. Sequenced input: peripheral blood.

This CDR3 reads CASSSGGALETQYF. Written as DNA, the CDR3 is TGTGCCAGCAGTTCCGGCGGGGCCTTGGAGACCCAGTACTTC. The chain carries TRBV7-8 and TRBJ2-5, with D perhaps TRBD2 (6 bases). Germline V CDR1 and CDR2: SGHVS, FQNEAQ. Deletions cut 6 bases from V and 5 bases from J, with 16 bases between. The CDR3 is 14 residues long.